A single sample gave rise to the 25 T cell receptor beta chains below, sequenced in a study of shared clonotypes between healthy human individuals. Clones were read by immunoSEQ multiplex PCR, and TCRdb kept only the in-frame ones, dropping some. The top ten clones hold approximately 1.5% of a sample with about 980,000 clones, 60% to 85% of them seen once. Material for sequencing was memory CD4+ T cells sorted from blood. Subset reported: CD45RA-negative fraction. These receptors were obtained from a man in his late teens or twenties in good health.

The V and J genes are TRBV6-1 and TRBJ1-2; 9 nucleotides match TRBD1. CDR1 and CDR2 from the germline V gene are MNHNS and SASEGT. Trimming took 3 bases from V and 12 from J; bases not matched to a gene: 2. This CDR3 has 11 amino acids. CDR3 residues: CASSEGQGNTF. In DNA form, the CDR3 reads TGTGCCAGCAGTGAGGGACAGGGAAACACCTTC.

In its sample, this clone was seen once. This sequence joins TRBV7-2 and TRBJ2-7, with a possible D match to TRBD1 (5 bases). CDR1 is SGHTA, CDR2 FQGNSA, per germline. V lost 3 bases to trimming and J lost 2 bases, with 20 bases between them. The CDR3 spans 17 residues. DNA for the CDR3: TGTGCCAGCAGCTTGGGCCCTAGGGGCGAGAGTACCTACGAGCAGTACTTC. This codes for CASSLGPRGESTYEQYF. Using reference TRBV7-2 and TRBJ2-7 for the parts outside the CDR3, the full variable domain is GAGVSQSPSNKVTEKGKDVELRCDPISGHTALYWYRQSLGQGLEFLIYFQGNSAPDKSGLPSDRFSAERTGGSVSTLTIQRTQQEDSAVYLCASSLGPRGESTYEQYFGPGTRLTVT.

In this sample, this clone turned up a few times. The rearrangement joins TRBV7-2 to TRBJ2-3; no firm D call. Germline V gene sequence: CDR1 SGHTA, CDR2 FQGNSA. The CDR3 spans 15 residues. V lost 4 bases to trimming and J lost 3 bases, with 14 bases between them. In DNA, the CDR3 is TGTGCCAGCAGCTCCTTCCCCAGAGGAACAGATACGCAGTATTTT. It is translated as CASSSFPRGTDTQYF.

The CDR3 region is CASSLATLSTEAFF. The CDR3, as DNA: TGTGCCAGCAGCTTGGCGACCTTGAGCACTGAAGCTTTCTTT. The chain has TRBV5-4 and TRBJ1-1; D is unresolved. Germline CDR1 is SGHNT and CDR2 is YYREEE (reference sequence). Trimming cost V 0 bases and J 4 bases, with 10 bases left between them. The CDR3 spans 14 residues. Full variable domain (rest looked up from reference TRBV5-4 and TRBJ1-1): ETGVTQSPTHLIKTRGQQVTLRCSSQSGHNTVSWYQQALGQGPQFIFQYYREEENGRGNFPPRFSGLQFPNYSSELNVNALELDDSALYLCASSLATLSTEAFFGQGTRLTVV.

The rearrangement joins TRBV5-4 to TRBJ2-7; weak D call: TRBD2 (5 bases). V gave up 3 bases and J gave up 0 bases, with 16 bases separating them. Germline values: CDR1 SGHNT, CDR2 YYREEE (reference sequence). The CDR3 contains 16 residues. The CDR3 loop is CASSSFGGSSSYEQYF. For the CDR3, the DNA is TGTGCCAGCAGCTCCTTTGGCGGGTCAAGCTCCTACGAGCAGTACTTC.

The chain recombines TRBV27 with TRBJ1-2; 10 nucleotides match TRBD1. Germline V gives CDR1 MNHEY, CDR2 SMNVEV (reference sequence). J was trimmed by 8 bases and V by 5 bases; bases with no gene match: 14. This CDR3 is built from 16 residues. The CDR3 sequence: CASSPTRTGGIGGYTF. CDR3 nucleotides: TGTGCCAGCAGTCCGACACGGACAGGGGGGATAGGAGGCTACACCTTC.

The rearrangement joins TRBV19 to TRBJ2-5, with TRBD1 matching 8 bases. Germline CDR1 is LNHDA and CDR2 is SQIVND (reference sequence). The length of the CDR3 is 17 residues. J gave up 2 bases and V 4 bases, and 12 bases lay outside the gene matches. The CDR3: CASSKPGQGRGQETQYF. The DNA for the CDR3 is TGTGCCAGTAGTAAACCCGGACAGGGAAGAGGGCAAGAGACCCAGTACTTC.

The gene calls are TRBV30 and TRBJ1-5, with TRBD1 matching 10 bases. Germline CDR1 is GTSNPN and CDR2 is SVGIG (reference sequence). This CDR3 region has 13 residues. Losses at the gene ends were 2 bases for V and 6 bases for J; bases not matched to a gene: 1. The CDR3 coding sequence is TGTGCCTGGAGTCGGACAGGGGGTCAGCCCCAGCATTTT. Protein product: CAWSRTGGQPQHF.

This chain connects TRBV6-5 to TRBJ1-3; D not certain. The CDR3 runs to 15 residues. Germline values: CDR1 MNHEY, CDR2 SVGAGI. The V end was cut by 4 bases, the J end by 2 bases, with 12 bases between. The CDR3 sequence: CASSSLVGAGNTIYF. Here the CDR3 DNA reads TGTGCCAGCAGTTCCCTCGTCGGAGCTGGAAACACCATATATTTT.

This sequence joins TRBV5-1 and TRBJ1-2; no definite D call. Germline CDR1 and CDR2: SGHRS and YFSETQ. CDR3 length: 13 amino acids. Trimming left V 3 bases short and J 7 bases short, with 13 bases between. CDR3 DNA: TGCGCCAGCAGCTCGAGCTGGCTCTCTGGCTACACCTTC. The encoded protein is CASSSSWLSGYTF.

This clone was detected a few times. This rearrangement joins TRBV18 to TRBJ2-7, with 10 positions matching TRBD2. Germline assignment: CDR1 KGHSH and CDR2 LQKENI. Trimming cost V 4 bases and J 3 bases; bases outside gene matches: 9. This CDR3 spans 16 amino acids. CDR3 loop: CASSHGSGGTHYEQYF. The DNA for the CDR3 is TGTGCCAGCTCACATGGTAGCGGGGGGACCCACTACGAGCAGTACTTC.

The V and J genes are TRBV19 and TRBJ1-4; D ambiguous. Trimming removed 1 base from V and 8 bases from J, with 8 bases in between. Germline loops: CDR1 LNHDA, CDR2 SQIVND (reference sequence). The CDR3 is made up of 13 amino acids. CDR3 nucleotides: TGTGCCAGTAGTATAGCCGGAGGGGAAAAACTGTTTTTT. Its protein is CASSIAGGEKLFF.

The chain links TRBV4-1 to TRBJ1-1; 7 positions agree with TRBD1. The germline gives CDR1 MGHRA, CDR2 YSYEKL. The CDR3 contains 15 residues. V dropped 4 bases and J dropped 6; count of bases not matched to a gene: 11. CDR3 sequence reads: CASSLNGQVMAEAFF. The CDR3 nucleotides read TGCGCCAGCAGCCTGAACGGACAGGTTATGGCTGAAGCTTTCTTT.

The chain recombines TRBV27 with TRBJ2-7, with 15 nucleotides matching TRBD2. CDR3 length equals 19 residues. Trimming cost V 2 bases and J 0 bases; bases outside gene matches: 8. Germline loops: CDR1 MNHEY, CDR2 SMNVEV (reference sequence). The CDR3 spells CASSLPGTSGGFDSYEQYF. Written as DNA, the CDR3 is TGTGCCAGCAGTTTACCCGGGACTAGCGGGGGGTTCGACTCCTACGAGCAGTACTTC.

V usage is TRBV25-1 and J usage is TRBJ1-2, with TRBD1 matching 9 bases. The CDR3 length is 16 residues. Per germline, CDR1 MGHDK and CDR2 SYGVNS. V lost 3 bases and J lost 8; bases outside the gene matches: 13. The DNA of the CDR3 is TGTGCCAGCAGTGACCCTAAGGGACAGGGAAAAACGGGCTACACCTTC. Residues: CASSDPKGQGKTGYTF.

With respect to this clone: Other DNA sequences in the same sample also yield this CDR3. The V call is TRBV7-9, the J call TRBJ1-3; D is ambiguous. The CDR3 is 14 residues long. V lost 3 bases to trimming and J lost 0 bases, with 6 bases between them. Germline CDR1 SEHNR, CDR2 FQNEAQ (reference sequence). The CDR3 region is CASSLAGSGNTIYF. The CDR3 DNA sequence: TGTGCCAGCAGCTTGGCCGGCTCTGGAAACACCATATATTTT.

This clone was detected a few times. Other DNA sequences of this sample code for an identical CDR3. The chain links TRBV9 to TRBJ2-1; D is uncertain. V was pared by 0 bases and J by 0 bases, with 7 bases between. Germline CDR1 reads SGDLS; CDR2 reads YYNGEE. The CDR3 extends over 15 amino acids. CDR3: CASSVAASSYNEQFF. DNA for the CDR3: TGTGCCAGCAGCGTAGCGGCTAGCTCCTACAATGAGCAGTTCTTC.

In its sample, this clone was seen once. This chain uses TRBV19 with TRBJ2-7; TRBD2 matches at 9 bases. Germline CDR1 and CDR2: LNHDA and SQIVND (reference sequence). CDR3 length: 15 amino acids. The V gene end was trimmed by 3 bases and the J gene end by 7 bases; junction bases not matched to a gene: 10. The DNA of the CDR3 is TGTGCCAGTAGTATTGGGCTAGCGGGAAACCTTGAGCAGTACTTC. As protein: CASSIGLAGNLEQYF.

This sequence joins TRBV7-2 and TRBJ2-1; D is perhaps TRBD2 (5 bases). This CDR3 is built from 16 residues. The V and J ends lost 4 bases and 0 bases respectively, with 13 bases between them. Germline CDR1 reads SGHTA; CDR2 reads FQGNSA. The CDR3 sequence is CASSSKLGSSYNEQFF. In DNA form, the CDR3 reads TGTGCCAGCAGCTCCAAACTAGGGAGCTCCTACAATGAGCAGTTCTTC.

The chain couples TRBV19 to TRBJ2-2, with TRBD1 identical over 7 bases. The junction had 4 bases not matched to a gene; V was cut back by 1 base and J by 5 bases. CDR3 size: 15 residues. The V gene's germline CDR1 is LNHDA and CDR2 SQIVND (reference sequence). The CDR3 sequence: CASSIGQQGTGELFF. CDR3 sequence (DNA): TGTGCCAGTAGTATAGGTCAACAGGGGACCGGGGAGCTGTTTTTT.

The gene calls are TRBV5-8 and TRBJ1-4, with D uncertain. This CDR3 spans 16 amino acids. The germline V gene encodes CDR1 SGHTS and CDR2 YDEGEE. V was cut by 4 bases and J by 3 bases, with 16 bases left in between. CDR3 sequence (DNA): TGTGCCAGCAGCCATACTGCCGGGAAGGCTAATGAAAAACTGTTTTTT. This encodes CASSHTAGKANEKLFF.

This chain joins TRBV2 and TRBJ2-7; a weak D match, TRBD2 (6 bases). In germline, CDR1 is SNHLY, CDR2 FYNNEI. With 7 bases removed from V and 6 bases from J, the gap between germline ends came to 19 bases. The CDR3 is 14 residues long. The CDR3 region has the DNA TGTGCCAGCATCAAAGCCGGGACTTCCAGCGAGCAGTACTTC. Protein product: CASIKAGTSSEQYF.

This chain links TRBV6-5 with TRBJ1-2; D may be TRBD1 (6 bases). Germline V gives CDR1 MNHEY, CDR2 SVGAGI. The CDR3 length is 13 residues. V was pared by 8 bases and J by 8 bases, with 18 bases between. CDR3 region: CASSWTAEGGYTF. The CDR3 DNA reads TGTGCCAGCTCCTGGACAGCCGAAGGCGGCTACACCTTC.

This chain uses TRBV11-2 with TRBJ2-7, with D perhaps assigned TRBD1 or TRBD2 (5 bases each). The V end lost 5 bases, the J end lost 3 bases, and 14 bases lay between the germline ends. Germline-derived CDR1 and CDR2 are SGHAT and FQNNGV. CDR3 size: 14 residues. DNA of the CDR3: TGTGCCAGCAGCCCAGACGGGACGGACTACGAGCAGTACTTC. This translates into CASSPDGTDYEQYF.

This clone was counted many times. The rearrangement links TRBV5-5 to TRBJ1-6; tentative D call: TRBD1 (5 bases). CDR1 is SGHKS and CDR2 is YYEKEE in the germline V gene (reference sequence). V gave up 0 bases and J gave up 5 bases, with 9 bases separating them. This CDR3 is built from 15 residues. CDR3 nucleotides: TGTGCCAGCAGCTTGGCCGGGACTGATAATTCACCCCTCCACTTT. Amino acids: CASSLAGTDNSPLHF.